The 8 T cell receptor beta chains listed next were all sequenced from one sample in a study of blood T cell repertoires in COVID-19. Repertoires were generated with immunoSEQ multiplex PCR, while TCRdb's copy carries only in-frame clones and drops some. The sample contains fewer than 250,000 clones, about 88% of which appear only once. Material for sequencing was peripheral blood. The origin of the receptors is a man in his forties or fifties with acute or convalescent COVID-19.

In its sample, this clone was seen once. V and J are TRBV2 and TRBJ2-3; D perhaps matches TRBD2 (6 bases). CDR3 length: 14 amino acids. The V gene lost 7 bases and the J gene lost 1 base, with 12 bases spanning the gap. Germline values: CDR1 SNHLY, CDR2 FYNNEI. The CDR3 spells CASNRRGGTDTQYF. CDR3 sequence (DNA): TGTGCCAGCAATCGGAGGGGCGGCACAGATACGCAGTATTTT.

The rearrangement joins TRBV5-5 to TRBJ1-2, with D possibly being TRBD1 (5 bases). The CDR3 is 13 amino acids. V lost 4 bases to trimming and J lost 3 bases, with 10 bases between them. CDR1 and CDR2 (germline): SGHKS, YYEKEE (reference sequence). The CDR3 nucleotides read TGTGCCAGCAGCCTACAGGAAGACTATGGCTACACCTTC. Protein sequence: CASSLQEDYGYTF.

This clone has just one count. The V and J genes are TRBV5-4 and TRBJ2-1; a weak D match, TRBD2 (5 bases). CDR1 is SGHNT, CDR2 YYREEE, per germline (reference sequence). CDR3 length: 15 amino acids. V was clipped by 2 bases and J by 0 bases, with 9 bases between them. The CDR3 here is CASSFTGSSYNEQFF. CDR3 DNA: TGTGCCAGCAGCTTTACGGGGAGCTCCTACAATGAGCAGTTCTTC.

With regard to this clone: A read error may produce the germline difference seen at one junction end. The CDR3 DNA reads TGTGCCAGCAGAGAAGGACAGGTAGGCACTGAAGCTTTCTTT. This sequence encodes CASREGQVGTEAFF. The V and J genes are TRBV6-1 and TRBJ1-1; 7 bases line up with TRBD1. CDR1 is MNHNS, CDR2 SASEGT, per germline. The CDR3 runs to 14 residues.

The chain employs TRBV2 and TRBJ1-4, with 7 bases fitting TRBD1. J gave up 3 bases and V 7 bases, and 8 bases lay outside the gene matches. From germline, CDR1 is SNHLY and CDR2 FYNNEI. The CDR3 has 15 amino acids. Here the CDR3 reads CASKIQGLANEKLFF. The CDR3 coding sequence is TGTGCCAGCAAGATACAGGGGTTAGCTAATGAAAAACTGTTTTTT.

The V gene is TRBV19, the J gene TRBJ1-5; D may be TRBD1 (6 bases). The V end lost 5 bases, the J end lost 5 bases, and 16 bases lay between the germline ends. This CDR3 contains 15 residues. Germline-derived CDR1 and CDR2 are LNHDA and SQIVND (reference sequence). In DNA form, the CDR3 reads TGTGCCAGTAGTCCTTGGGGGGGGGCTGATCAGCCCCAGCATTTT. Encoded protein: CASSPWGGADQPQHF.

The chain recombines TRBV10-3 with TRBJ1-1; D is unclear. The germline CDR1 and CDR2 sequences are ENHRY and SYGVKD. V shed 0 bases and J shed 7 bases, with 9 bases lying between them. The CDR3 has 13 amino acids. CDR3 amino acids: CAISESGGFEAFF. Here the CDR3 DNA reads TGTGCCATCAGTGAGTCGGGCGGGTTTGAAGCTTTCTTT.

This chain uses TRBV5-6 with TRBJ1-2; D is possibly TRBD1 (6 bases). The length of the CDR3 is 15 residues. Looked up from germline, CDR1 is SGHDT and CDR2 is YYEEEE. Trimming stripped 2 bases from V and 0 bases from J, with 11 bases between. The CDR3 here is CASSFTDSANYGYTF. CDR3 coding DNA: TGTGCCAGCAGCTTTACGGACAGCGCTAACTATGGCTACACCTTC. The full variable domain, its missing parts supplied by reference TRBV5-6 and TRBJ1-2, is DAGVTQSPTHLIKTRGQQVTLRCSPKSGHDTVSWYQQALGQGPQFIFQYYEEEERQRGNFPDRFSGHQFPNYSSELNVNALLLGDSALYLCASSFTDSANYGYTFGSGTRLTVV.